This T cell receptor (beta chain) was captured in a study (dated by TCRdb to about 2016). The method was RT-PCR. For sequencing, an Illumina MiSeq was employed. Through fastp at Q25 and MiXCR, TCRdb rebuilt clones from the public reads, retaining in-frame beta chains. Here each entry gathers all rows of one CDR3 protein and keeps the most common genes and DNA. This sample lists hundreds of thousands of distinct CDR3 sequences; 11% to 15% were detected once. In total, the top ten clones hold roughly 3.6% of the sample. The V and J ends are trimmed by 3 bases and 5 bases, leaving 16 bases between them. Including cysteine and phenylalanine, the CDR3 has 15 amino acids. Of the read, only the CDR3 DNA is kept; its 45 bases are in frame from base 1. This clonotype appeared a few times. The antigen it recognizes is unknown. There are no base qualities to consult, and no much larger clone falls within one base.

The chain is assembled from TRBV12-3 or TRBV12-4 and TRBJ2-5; the best D guess is TRBD2, with 7 bases matching. The receptor was derived from a female donor in good health, serving as a healthy control. The sample consisted of memory CD4+ T cells from blood. The DNA sequence is TGTGCCAGCAGTTTGGGAGGGGGTGGCCGGGAGACCCAGTACTTC. It translates as CASSLGGGGRETQYF.